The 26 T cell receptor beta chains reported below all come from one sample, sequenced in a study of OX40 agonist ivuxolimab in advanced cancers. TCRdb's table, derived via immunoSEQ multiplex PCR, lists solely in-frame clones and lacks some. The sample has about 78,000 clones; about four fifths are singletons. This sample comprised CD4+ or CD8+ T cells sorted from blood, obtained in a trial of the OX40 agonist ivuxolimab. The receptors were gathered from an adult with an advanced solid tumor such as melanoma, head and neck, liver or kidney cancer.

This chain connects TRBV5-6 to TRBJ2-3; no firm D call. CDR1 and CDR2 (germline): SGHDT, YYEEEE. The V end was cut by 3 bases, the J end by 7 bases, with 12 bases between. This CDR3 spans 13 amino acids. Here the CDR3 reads CASSYSAVHTQYF. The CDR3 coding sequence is TGTGCCAGCAGCTACTCGGCGGTACATACGCAGTATTTT.

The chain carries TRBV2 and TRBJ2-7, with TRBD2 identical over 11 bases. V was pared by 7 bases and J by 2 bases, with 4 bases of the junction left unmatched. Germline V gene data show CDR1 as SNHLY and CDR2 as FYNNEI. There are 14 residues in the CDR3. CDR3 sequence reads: CASKGTSGAYEQYF. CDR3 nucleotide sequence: TGTGCCAGCAAAGGGACTAGCGGAGCCTACGAGCAGTACTTC.

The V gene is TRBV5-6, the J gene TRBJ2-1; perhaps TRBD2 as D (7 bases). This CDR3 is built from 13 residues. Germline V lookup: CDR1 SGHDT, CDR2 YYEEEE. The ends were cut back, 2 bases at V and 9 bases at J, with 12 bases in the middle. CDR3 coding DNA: TGTGCCAGCAGCTTTGCAGGGGAGGGTGAGCAGTTCTTC. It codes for CASSFAGEGEQFF.

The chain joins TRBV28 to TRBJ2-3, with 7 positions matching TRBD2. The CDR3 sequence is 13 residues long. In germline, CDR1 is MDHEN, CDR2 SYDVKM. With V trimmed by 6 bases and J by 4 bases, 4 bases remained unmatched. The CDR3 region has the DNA TGTGCCAGCAGGATAGGACTAGCAGATACGCAGTATTTT. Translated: CASRIGLADTQYF.

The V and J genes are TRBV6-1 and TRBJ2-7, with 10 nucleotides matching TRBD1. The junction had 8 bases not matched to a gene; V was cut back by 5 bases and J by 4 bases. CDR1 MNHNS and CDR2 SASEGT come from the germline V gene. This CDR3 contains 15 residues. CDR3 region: CASSSTDRGLYEQYF. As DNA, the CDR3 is TGTGCCAGCAGTTCCACGGACAGGGGGTTGTACGAGCAGTACTTC.

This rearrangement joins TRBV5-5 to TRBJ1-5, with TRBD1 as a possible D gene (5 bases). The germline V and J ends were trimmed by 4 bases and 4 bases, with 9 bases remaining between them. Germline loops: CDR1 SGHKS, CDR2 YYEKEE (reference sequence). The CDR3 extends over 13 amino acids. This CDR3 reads CASSRRQNQPQHF. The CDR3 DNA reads TGTGCCAGCAGCCGCCGACAGAATCAGCCCCAGCATTTT.

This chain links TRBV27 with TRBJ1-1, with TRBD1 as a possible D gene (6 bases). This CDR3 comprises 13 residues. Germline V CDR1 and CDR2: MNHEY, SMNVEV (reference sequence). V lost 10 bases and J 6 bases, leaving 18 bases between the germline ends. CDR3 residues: CATMGGRGAEAFF. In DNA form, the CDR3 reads TGTGCCACCATGGGGGGCCGCGGCGCTGAAGCTTTCTTT.

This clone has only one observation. The CDR3 DNA is TGTGCCAGCTCACCGACCTCTAATGAGCAGTTCTTC. Amino acids: CASSPTSNEQFF. The chain carries TRBV18 and TRBJ2-1, with D unresolved. CDR1 KGHSH and CDR2 LQKENI come from the germline V gene. This CDR3 spans 12 amino acids. The ends were cut back, 3 bases at V and 7 bases at J, with 7 bases in the middle. Full variable domain (rest looked up from reference TRBV18 and TRBJ2-1): NAGVMQNPRHLVRRRGQEARLRCSPMKGHSHVYWYRQLPEEGLKFMVYLQKENIIDESGMPKERFSAEFPKEGPSILRIQQVVRGDSAAYFCASSPTSNEQFFGPGTRLTVL.

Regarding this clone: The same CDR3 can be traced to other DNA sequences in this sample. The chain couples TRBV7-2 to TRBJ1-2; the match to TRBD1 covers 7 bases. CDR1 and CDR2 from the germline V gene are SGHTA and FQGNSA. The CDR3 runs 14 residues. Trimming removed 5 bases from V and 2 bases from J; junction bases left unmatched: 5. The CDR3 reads CASSLGTANYGYTF. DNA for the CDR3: TGTGCCAGCAGCCTGGGGACAGCCAACTATGGCTACACCTTC. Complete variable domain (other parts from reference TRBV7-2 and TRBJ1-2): GAGVSQSPSNKVTEKGKDVELRCDPISGHTALYWYRQSLGQGLEFLIYFQGNSAPDKSGLPSDRFSAERTGGSVSTLTIQRTQQEDSAVYLCASSLGTANYGYTFGSGTRLTVV.

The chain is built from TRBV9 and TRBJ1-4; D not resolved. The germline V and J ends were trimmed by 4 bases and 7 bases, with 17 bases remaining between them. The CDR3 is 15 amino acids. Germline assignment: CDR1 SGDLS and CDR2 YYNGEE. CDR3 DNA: TGTGCCAGCAGCCTAACCAGCGGCGGTAGTGAAAAACTGTTTTTT. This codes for CASSLTSGGSEKLFF.

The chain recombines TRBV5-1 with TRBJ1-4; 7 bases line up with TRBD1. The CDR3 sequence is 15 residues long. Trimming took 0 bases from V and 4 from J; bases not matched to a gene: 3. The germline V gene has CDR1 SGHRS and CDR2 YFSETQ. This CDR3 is CASSLGGQLNEKLFF. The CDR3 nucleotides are TGCGCCAGCAGCTTGGGGGGACAGCTTAATGAAAAACTGTTTTTT.

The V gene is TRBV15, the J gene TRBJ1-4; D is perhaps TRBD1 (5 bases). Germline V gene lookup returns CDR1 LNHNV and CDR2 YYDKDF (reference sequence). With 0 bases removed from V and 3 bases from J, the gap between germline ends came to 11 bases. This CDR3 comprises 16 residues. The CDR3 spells CATSREVGGANEKLFF. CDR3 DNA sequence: TGTGCCACCAGCAGAGAAGTTGGGGGGGCTAATGAAAAACTGTTTTTT.

The CDR3 coding sequence is TGTGCCACCAGCAGAGATCTGCGGGCCTACGAGCAGTACTTC. It yields the protein CATSRDLRAYEQYF. J is TRBJ2-7 and V is TRBV15; D possibly corresponds to TRBD2 (5 bases). Germline V gene data show CDR1 as LNHNV and CDR2 as YYDKDF (reference sequence). The CDR3 is 14 amino acids. Between the trimmed V and J ends, which lost 0 bases and 2 bases, there was a span of 8 bases.

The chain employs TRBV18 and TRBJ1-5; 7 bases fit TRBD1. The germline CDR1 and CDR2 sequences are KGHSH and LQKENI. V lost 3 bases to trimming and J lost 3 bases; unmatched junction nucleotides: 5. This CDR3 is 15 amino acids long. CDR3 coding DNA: TGTGCCAGCTCACCCGGACAGGTAACCAATCAGCCCCAGCATTTT. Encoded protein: CASSPGQVTNQPQHF.

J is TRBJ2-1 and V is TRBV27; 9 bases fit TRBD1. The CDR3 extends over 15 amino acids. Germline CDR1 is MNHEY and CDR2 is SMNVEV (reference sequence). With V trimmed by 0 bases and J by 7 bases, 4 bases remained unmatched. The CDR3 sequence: CASSLSGQGKNEQFF. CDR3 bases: TGTGCCAGCAGTTTATCGGGACAGGGTAAGAATGAGCAGTTCTTC.

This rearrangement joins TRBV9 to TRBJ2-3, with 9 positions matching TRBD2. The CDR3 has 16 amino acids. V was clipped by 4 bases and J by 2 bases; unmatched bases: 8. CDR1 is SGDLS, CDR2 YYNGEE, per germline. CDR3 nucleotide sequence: TGTGCCAGCAGCCCGAGGGCTAGCGGGGCCACAGATACGCAGTATTTT. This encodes CASSPRASGATDTQYF.

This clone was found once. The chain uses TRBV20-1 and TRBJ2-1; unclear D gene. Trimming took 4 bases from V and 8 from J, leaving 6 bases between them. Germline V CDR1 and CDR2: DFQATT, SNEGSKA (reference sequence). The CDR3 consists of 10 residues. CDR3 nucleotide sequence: TGCAGTGCTACTCGTGATGAGCAGTTCTTC. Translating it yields CSATRDEQFF.

The CDR3 loop reads CASSVGSISAGPVFF. For the CDR3, the DNA is TGTGCCAGCAGCGTAGGAAGTATTTCGGCAGGGCCGGTGTTTTTT. The rearrangement uses TRBV9 and TRBJ2-2; the D gene is possibly TRBD1 (5 bases). Germline CDR1 SGDLS, CDR2 YYNGEE. V lost 0 bases to trimming and J lost 15 bases, with 21 bases between them. The CDR3 has 15 amino acids.

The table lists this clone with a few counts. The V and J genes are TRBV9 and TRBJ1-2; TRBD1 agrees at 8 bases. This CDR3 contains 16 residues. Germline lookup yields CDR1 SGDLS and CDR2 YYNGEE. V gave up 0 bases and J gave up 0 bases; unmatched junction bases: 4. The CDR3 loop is CASSVARDRTNYGYTF. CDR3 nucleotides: TGTGCCAGCAGCGTAGCTCGGGACAGGACTAACTATGGCTACACCTTC. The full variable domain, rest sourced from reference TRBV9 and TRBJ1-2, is DSGVTQTPKHLITATGQRVTLRCSPRSGDLSVYWYQQSLDQGLQFLIQYYNGEERAKGNILERFSAQQFPDLHSELNLSSLELGDSALYFCASSVARDRTNYGYTFGSGTRLTVV.

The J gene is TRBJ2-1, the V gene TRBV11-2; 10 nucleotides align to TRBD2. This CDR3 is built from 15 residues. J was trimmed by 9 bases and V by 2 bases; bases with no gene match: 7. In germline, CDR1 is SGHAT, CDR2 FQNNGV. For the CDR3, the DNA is TGTGCCAGCAGCTTACTAGCGGGAGTCGGAGGTGAGCAGTTCTTC. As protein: CASSLLAGVGGEQFF.

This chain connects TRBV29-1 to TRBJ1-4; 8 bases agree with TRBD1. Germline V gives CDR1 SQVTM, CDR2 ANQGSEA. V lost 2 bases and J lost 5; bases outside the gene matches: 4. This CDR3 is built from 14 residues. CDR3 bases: TGCAGCGTTGAATTACAGGGGGTAAATGAAAAACTGTTTTTT. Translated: CSVELQGVNEKLFF.

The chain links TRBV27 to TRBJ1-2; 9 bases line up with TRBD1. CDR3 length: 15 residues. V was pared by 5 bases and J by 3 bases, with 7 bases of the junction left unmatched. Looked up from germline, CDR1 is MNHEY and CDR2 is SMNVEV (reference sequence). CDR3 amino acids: CASSTPGQGYYGYTF. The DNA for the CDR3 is TGTGCCAGCAGTACCCCGGGACAGGGCTACTATGGCTACACCTTC.

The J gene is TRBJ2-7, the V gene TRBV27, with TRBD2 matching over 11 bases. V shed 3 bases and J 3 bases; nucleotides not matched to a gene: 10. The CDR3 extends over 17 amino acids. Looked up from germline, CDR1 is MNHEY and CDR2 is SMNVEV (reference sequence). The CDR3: CASSFRIAGGPGYEQYF. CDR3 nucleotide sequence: TGTGCCAGCAGTTTTCGTATAGCGGGAGGGCCAGGCTACGAGCAGTACTTC.

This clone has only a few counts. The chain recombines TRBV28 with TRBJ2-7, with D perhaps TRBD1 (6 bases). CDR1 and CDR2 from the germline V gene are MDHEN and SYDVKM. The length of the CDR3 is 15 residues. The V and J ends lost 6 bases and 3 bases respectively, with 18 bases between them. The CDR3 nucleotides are TGTGCCAGCAGCCTGGGTGGGGGCGCGGACTACGAGCAGTACTTC. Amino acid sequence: CASSLGGGADYEQYF.

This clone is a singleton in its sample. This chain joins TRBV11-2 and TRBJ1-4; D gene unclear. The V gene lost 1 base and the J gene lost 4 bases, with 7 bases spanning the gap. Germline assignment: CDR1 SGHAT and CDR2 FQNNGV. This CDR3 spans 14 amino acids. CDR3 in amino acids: CASSLAGGNEKLFF. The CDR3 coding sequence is TGTGCCAGCAGCTTAGCGGGTGGTAATGAAAAACTGTTTTTT.

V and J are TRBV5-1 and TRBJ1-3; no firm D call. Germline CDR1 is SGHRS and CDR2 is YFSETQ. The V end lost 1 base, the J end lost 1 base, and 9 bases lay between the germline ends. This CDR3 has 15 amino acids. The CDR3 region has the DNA TGCGCCAGCAGCTTGTCGGGGATTTCTGGAAACACCATATATTTT. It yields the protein CASSLSGISGNTIYF.